This TCR beta chain was recorded in a study of blood T cell repertoires in COVID-19. The overall study: Sites in the United States, Italy and Spain provided acute and convalescent COVID-19 samples.

J lost 8 bases, V lost 8 bases, and 8 bases had no gene match. Per germline, CDR1 MDHEN and CDR2 SYDVKM. CDR3 length equals 12 residues. The assay was immunoSEQ multiplex PCR, and TCRdb's table has in-frame clones only and misses some. The sample contains some 260,000 clones, approximately 80% of which appear only once. Sequences were obtained from peripheral blood. This receptor was identified in a woman in her thirties or forties with active or convalescent COVID-19. The rearrangement joins TRBV28 to TRBJ1-2; 7 nucleotides match TRBD1. The CDR3 DNA reads as TGTGCCAGCTCGGCGACAGGGCGAGGCTACACCTTC. It specifies CASSATGRGYTF.